The TCR beta chain under discussion was sequenced for a study of naive and memory T cell subsets. The study, taken as a whole, reports: The power law exponent of TCR abundance differed between naive and memory cells. Especially in CD8 cells, naive repertoires contained a few larger clonotypes, possibly CD45RA-re-expressing memory cells.

CD4+ T cell IFNgamma after overnight CMV lysate exposure gave donor CMV status. Four subsets defined by CD45RA and CD27 were sorted after CD3, CD4, CD8 and live/dead staining. This clonotype has just a few counts. The antigen remains unidentified. This CDR3 has 12 residues. Germline V gene data show CDR1 as SGHTA and CDR2 as FQGNSA. The V end lost 2 bases, the J end lost 4 bases, and 4 bases lay between the germline ends. The beta constant-region primer was an equimolar mix of two oligonucleotides covering TRBC1 and TRBC2. Ligated cDNA was amplified by four rounds of PCR with nested alpha and beta constant-region primers and SP2. An oligonucleotide with the SP2 primer and a 12-nucleotide UMI was ligated to the cDNA 3' end. Each CDR3 protein is one row after TCRdb ran MiXCR on the UMI-ligation and nested PCR reads. The table includes 98,000 or so distinct CDR3 sequences, 11% detected once.

The clonotype originates from a human donor in good health. The V call is TRBV7-2, the J call TRBJ2-3; D gene unclear. Source material: naive CD4+ T cells from blood. The CDR3 DNA reads TGTGCCAGCAGCTTAAGGGCAGATACGCAGTATTTT. Protein product: CASSLRADTQYF.